This TCR beta chain was observed in a study of blood T cell repertoires in COVID-19. Across the whole study: Samples of COVID-19 (acute and convalescent) were obtained from the United States, Italy and Spain. Sources were T cells, B-cell-depleted T cells, or PBMCs; the material itself was cDNA or gDNA.

As originally analysed: Reference gene primers were amplified, and this amplification served to estimate nucleated cell counts. The table came from immunoSEQ multiplex PCR; TCRdb's copy has only in-frame clones and leaves some out. The DNA was the basis for D and trimming; V, J and clone size are from that table. The profile shows approximately 150,000 clones, around 80% of them singletons. This CDR3 region has 14 residues. The V end was cut by 5 bases, the J end by 9 bases, with 17 bases between. Germline V CDR1 and CDR2: MNHEY, SMNVEV (reference sequence). The genes are TRBV27 and TRBJ2-1; possibly TRBD2 for D (5 bases). The receptor comes from a woman aged 80 or older with acute or convalescent COVID-19. Material: peripheral blood. The DNA of the CDR3 is TGTGCCAGCAGTCGGCCCACCCCGGGGTCTGAGCAGTTCTTC. As protein: CASSRPTPGSEQFF.